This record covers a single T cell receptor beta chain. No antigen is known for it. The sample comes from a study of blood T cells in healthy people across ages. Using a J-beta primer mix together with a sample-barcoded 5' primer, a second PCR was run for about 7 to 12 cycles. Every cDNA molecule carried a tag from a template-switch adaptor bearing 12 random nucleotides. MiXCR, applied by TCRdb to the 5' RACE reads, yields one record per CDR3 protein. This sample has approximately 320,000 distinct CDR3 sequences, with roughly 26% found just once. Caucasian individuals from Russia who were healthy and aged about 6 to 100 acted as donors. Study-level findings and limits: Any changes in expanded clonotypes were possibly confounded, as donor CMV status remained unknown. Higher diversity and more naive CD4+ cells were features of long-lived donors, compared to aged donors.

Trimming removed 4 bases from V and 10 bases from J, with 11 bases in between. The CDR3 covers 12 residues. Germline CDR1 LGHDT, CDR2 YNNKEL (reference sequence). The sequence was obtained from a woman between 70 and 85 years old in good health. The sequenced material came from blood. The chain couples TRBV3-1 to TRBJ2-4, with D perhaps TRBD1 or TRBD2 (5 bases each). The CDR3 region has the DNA TGTGCCAGCAGCCCTCGGGACGGAATTCAGTACTTC. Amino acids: CASSPRDGIQYF.